This T cell receptor beta chain was found in a study of blood T cell repertoires in COVID-19. Libraries were prepared by immunoSEQ multiplex PCR; TCRdb keeps only in-frame clonotypes and omits some of them. The table includes about 220,000 clones, roughly four fifths detected once. The CDR3 length is 14 residues. The ends were cut back, 1 base at V and 2 bases at J, with 9 bases in the middle. Germline V gene sequence: CDR1 SGHAT, CDR2 FQNNGV. The gene calls are TRBV11-2 and TRBJ2-7; no definite D call. This TCR was sampled from a woman in her thirties or forties with active or convalescent COVID-19. Sequencing was done on a sample of peripheral blood. The CDR3 nucleotides are TGTGCCAGCAGCTTAGCGTTAGAGGCCTACGAGCAGTACTTC. Amino acid sequence: CASSLALEAYEQYF.